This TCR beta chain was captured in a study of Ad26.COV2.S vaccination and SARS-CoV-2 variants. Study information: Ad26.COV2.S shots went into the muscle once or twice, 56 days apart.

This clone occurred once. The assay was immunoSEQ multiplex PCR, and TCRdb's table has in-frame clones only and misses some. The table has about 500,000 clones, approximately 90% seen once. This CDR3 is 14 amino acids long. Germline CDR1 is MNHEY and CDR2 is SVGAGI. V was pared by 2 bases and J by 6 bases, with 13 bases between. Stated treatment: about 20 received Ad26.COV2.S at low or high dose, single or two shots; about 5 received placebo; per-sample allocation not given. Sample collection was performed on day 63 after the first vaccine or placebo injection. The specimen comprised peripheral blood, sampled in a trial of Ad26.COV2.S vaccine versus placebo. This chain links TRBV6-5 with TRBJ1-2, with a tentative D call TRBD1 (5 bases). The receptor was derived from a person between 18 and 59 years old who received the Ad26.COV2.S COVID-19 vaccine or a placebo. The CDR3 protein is CASSYLAGRDGYTF. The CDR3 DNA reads TGTGCCAGCAGTTACCTTGCAGGGAGGGATGGCTACACCTTC.